This T cell receptor (beta chain) emerged from a study of blood T cell repertoires in COVID-19. Study details: Two negative PCRs, clearance, or symptom resolution characterized the recovered Cohort 3 donors.

Participants spanned ages about 18 to 95 years and resided in 20 to 30 US areas. Assignment of participants to cohorts was predicated upon participant-reported clinical history. Per the original methods: Amplification of reference gene primers provided the estimated nucleated cell counts. Sequencing was performed with immunoSEQ multiplex PCR; in TCRdb, only in-frame clones are kept and a portion is missing. That table gives V, J and clone size, and the DNA gave D and trimming. This sample has 210,000 or so clones, with roughly nine tenths found just once. Looked up from germline, CDR1 is SGHTA and CDR2 is FQGTGA. The CDR3 contains 14 residues. V lost 2 bases to trimming and J lost 3 bases, with 8 bases between them.

J is TRBJ2-1 and V is TRBV7-3, with D maybe TRBD2 (6 bases). The sequence came from a woman aged 50 to 65 in a cohort exposed to, infected with or recovered from COVID-19 (not recorded which). Material for sequencing was PBMCs or T cells enriched from blood (not recorded which). CDR3 bases: TGTGCCAGCAGCTTACTGGGGGGCTACAATGAGCAGTTCTTC. Protein: CASSLLGGYNEQFF.